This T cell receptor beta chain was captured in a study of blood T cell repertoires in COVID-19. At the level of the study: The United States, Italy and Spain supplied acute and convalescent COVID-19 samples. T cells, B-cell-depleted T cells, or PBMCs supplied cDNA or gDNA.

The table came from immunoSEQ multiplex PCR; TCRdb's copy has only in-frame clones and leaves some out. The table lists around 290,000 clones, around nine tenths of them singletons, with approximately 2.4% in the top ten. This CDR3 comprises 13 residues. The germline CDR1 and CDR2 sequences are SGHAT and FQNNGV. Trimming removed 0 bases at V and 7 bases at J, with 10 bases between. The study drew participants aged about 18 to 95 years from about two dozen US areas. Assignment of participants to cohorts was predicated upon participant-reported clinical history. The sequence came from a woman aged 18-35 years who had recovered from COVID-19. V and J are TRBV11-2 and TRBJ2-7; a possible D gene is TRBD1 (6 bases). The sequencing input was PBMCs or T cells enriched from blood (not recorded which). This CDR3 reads CASSLEARGEQYF. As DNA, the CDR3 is TGTGCCAGCAGCTTAGAGGCTAGGGGGGAGCAGTACTTC.